This TCR beta chain was sequenced in a study of cytotoxic CD8 clonotypes in ibrutinib-treated CLL. Across the whole study: Partial responses totalled approximately 25 and complete responses 2; after median approximately 62 months, approximately 15 remained remitted and roughly twelve progressed.

The table came from immunoSEQ multiplex PCR; TCRdb's copy has only in-frame clones and leaves some out. In the table there are over 120,000 clones, 79% of which are singletons. CDR3 length equals 14 residues. Trimming shortened V by 3 bases and J by 1 base, and 9 bases separated the two germline ends. From germline, CDR1 is MGHDK and CDR2 SYGVNS. The source material was PBMCs, sampled after 12 months of ibrutinib treatment. The clonotype comes from a human donor with chronic lymphocytic leukemia. This chain joins TRBV25-1 and TRBJ2-5; D is perhaps TRBD1 (5 bases). Here the CDR3 reads CASSDWQGQETQYF. For the CDR3, the DNA is TGTGCCAGCAGTGATTGGCAGGGCCAAGAGACCCAGTACTTC.